These 21 T cell receptor beta chains came from one sample sequenced in a study of cytomegalovirus exposure and HLA in healthy donors (dated by TCRdb to 2016 to 2017). The library was prepared using the immunoSEQ multiplex PCR assay. For the multiplex PCR, a mixture combining 60 forward primers for TCR Vbeta segments and 13 reverse primers for TCR Jbeta segments was used. The clones in this table, taken by TCRdb from immuneACCESS, are in-frame only. Not every clone is retained; where verified, under half of the shortfall comes from an unresolved V gene, and the cause of the rest is unknown. In this sample the table shows around 150,000 clones, roughly 80% of which occur a single time. The ten largest clones add up to 1.1% to 1.5% of the sample. The material sequenced was PBMCs. These receptors all stem from a male donor in good health and CMV-seronegative.

This clone was picked up a small number of times. This chain joins TRBV15 and TRBJ1-5; no clear D gene. The length of the CDR3 is 14 residues. V was shortened by 3 bases and J by 3 bases, with 9 bases between the two germline ends. CDR1 and CDR2 from the germline V gene are LNHNV and YYDKDF (reference sequence). CDR3 coding DNA: TGTGCCACCAGCAGTGCGCAAGCCAATCAGCCCCAGCATTTT. Its protein is CATSSAQANQPQHF. Based on the CDR3 plus reference TRBV15 and TRBJ1-5, the full variable domain is DAMVIQNPRYQVTQFGKPVTLSCSQTLNHNVMYWYQQKSSQAPKLLFHYYDKDFNNEADTPDNFQSRRPNTSFCFLDIRSPGLGDTAMYLCATSSAQANQPQHFGDGTRLSIL.

This clone occurred once. The genes are TRBV29-1 and TRBJ2-5; 8 nucleotides line up with TRBD2. Trimming removed 5 bases from V and 5 bases from J; junction bases left unmatched: 16. The CDR3 loop spans 16 amino acids. Germline V lookup: CDR1 SQVTM, CDR2 ANQGSEA. CDR3 in amino acids: CSVRGGGRTTGETQYF. CDR3 coding DNA: TGCAGCGTTCGGGGAGGCGGGAGGACTACTGGGGAGACCCAGTACTTC.

This chain uses TRBV7-2 with TRBJ2-7; D may be TRBD2 (6 bases). V lost 4 bases and J lost 5, with 15 bases in between. The CDR3 contains 14 residues. In germline, CDR1 is SGHTA, CDR2 FQGNSA. The CDR3 DNA reads TGTGCCAGCAGCTCCCCGGCGGGACTTAACGAGCAGTACTTC. Protein product: CASSSPAGLNEQYF. Full variable domain (missing parts from reference TRBV7-2 and TRBJ2-7): GAGVSQSPSNKVTEKGKDVELRCDPISGHTALYWYRQSLGQGLEFLIYFQGNSAPDKSGLPSDRFSAERTGGSVSTLTIQRTQQEDSAVYLCASSSPAGLNEQYFGPGTRLTVT.

The V call is TRBV9, the J call TRBJ2-7, with D perhaps TRBD2 (6 bases). The germline V and J ends were trimmed by 3 bases and 0 bases, with 13 bases remaining between them. Germline loops: CDR1 SGDLS, CDR2 YYNGEE. This CDR3 region has 15 residues. The CDR3 sequence: CASSARESASYEQYF. The CDR3 nucleotides read TGTGCCAGCAGCGCCCGGGAGTCCGCCTCCTACGAGCAGTACTTC.

The genes are TRBV15 and TRBJ1-1, with D tentatively TRBD1 (5 bases). The CDR3 totals 14 residues. CDR1 is LNHNV and CDR2 is YYDKDF in the germline V gene (reference sequence). V lost 0 bases to trimming and J lost 12 bases, with 17 bases between them. The CDR3 DNA reads TGTGCCACCAGCAGAGATCAAGGGGATGGTGAGACTTTCTTT. This gives the protein CATSRDQGDGETFF. The full variable domain, with the rest looked up from reference TRBV15 and TRBJ1-1, is DAMVIQNPRYQVTQFGKPVTLSCSQTLNHNVMYWYQQKSSQAPKLLFHYYDKDFNNEADTPDNFQSRRPNTSFCFLDIRSPGLGDTAMYLCATSRDQGDGETFFGQGTRLTVV.

Details on this clone: The junction differs from germline at one of its ends, possibly a read error. The chain is built from TRBV2 and TRBJ2-7, with D maybe TRBD2 (5 bases). The germline CDR1 and CDR2 sequences are SNHLY and FYNNEI. CDR3 length equals 16 residues. The CDR3 is CASSGSGNWQSYAQYF. The CDR3 DNA sequence: TGTGCCAGCAGTGGGTCGGGGAATTGGCAGTCCTACGCGCAGTACTTC.

The chain is built from TRBV10-3 and TRBJ1-2, with 7 positions matching TRBD1. This CDR3 is 13 amino acids long. Germline CDR1 reads ENHRY; CDR2 reads SYGVKD. Trimming at V came to 6 bases and at J to 4 bases, leaving 5 bases not matched to a gene. CDR3 protein: CAIRSGTAYGYTF. The CDR3 region has the DNA TGTGCCATCAGATCAGGGACAGCCTATGGCTACACCTTC.

The rearrangement uses TRBV28 and TRBJ1-5; 7 positions match TRBD1. The CDR3 extends over 15 amino acids. With V trimmed by 6 bases and J by 4 bases, 9 bases remained unmatched. Germline V gene lookup returns CDR1 MDHEN and CDR2 SYDVKM. This CDR3 reads CASRERTGNNQPQHF. CDR3 bases: TGTGCCAGCAGGGAAAGGACAGGAAATAATCAGCCCCAGCATTTT.

The chain is built from TRBV27 and TRBJ2-1, with TRBD2 identical over 9 bases. Germline lookup yields CDR1 MNHEY and CDR2 SMNVEV (reference sequence). CDR3 size: 16 residues. Losses at the gene ends were 5 bases for V and 7 bases for J; bases not matched to a gene: 12. The DNA of the CDR3 is TGTGCCAGCAGTCCCTCACTAGCGGGTTTCGCTAATGAGCAGTTCTTC. This encodes CASSPSLAGFANEQFF.

As concerns this clone: Compared with germline, one end of the junction differs, possibly owing to a read error. This sequence joins TRBV5-8 and TRBJ1-2; maybe TRBD1 (6 bases). CDR3 length: 11 residues. CDR1 is SGHTS, CDR2 YDEGEE, per germline. CDR3 DNA: TGTGCCAGCAGCTTTCAGGGGCCCCGGCTCTTC. Translation gives CASSFQGPRLF.

The V call is TRBV5-4, the J call TRBJ2-7; tentative D call: TRBD2 (6 bases). The CDR3 length is 14 residues. Trimming pared 4 bases from V and 3 bases from J, leaving 14 bases between. Germline values: CDR1 SGHNT, CDR2 YYREEE (reference sequence). CDR3 amino acids: CASSSFPGSYEQYF. The CDR3 DNA reads as TGTGCCAGCAGCAGCTTTCCCGGGAGCTACGAGCAGTACTTC.

V usage is TRBV15 and J usage is TRBJ1-1; no clear D. The V gene's germline CDR1 is LNHNV and CDR2 YYDKDF (reference sequence). Trimming left V 0 bases short and J 6 bases short, with 8 bases between. The CDR3 spans 13 residues. CDR3: CATSRDSAAEAFF. For the CDR3, the DNA is TGTGCCACCAGCAGAGATAGTGCGGCTGAAGCTTTCTTT. The full variable domain, completed using reference TRBV15 and TRBJ1-1, is DAMVIQNPRYQVTQFGKPVTLSCSQTLNHNVMYWYQQKSSQAPKLLFHYYDKDFNNEADTPDNFQSRRPNTSFCFLDIRSPGLGDTAMYLCATSRDSAAEAFFGQGTRLTVV.

This chain joins TRBV29-1 and TRBJ1-2; tentatively, D is TRBD1 (5 bases). This CDR3 has 11 residues. Germline assignment: CDR1 SQVTM and CDR2 ANQGSEA. V was cut by 0 bases and J by 12 bases, with 11 bases left in between. The CDR3 loop reads CSVEEAGYHTF. In nucleotides, the CDR3 is TGCAGCGTTGAAGAAGCAGGGTATCACACCTTC. The variable domain in full, with the rest retrieved from reference TRBV29-1 and TRBJ1-2, is SAVISQKPSRDICQRGTSLTIQCQVDSQVTMMFWYRQQPGQSLTLIATANQGSEATYESGFVIDKFPISRPNLTFSTLTVSNMSPEDSSIYLCSVEEAGYHTFGSGTRLTVV.

The rearrangement links TRBV6-5 to TRBJ2-3; 7 positions match TRBD2. V lost 6 bases and J lost 2; bases outside the gene matches: 8. The CDR3 covers 15 residues. The germline V gene has CDR1 MNHEY and CDR2 SVGAGI. CDR3 sequence reads: CASRPSGTFTDTQYF. Written as DNA, the CDR3 is TGTGCCAGCAGGCCAAGCGGGACCTTCACAGATACGCAGTATTTT.

J is TRBJ2-7 and V is TRBV7-2, with D possibly being TRBD1 (6 bases). V was clipped by 5 bases and J by 3 bases, with 11 bases between them. CDR1 is SGHTA and CDR2 is FQGNSA in the germline V gene. CDR3 length equals 13 residues. CDR3 DNA sequence: TGTGCCAGCAGCACCCGACAGGTCTACGAGCAGTACTTC. It is translated as CASSTRQVYEQYF.

This sequence joins TRBV28 and TRBJ2-7, with 7 bases aligning to TRBD2. The CDR3 is 14 amino acids. Losses at the gene ends were 10 bases for V and 6 bases for J; bases not matched to a gene: 15. Germline lookup yields CDR1 MDHEN and CDR2 SYDVKM. As DNA, the CDR3 is TGTGCCACCCGTCGGGCGGGAGAATTGGGCGAGCAGTACTTC. This encodes CATRRAGELGEQYF. The full variable domain, in which reference TRBV28 and TRBJ2-7 provide the parts outside the CDR3, is DVKVTQSSRYLVKRTGEKVFLECVQDMDHENMFWYRQDPGLGLRLIYFSYDVKMKEKGDIPEGYSVSREKKERFSLILESASTNQTSMYLCATRRAGELGEQYFGPGTRLTVT.

The V and J genes are TRBV7-2 and TRBJ1-5, with D tentatively TRBD1 (5 bases). CDR1 is SGHTA, CDR2 FQGNSA, per germline. The CDR3 runs to 15 residues. Trimming stripped 5 bases from V and 0 bases from J, with 11 bases between. This CDR3 reads CASSPQGNSNQPQHF. For the CDR3, the DNA is TGTGCCAGCAGCCCCCAGGGAAATAGCAATCAGCCCCAGCATTTT.

Only one count was recorded for this clone. The chain joins TRBV10-3 to TRBJ1-1; D not resolved. CDR3 size: 12 residues. CDR1 ENHRY and CDR2 SYGVKD come from the germline V gene. Trimming removed 6 bases at V and 10 bases at J, with 15 bases between. The CDR3, as DNA: TGTGCCATCAGCGACTTTGAGGGCCGAGCTTTCTTT. Its translation is CAISDFEGRAFF.

The rearrangement joins TRBV27 to TRBJ2-7; D ambiguous. Germline-derived CDR1 and CDR2 are MNHEY and SMNVEV (reference sequence). This CDR3 has 13 residues. Trimming pared 3 bases from V and 0 bases from J, leaving 6 bases between. CDR3 in DNA: TGTGCCAGCAGTTTTAGGAGCTCCTACGAGCAGTACTTC. Its protein product is CASSFRSSYEQYF.

V usage is TRBV4-3 and J usage is TRBJ2-3; a possible D gene is TRBD2 (5 bases). The germline V gene encodes CDR1 LGHNA and CDR2 YSLEER. Trimming removed 4 bases at V and 5 bases at J, with 10 bases between. This CDR3 spans 13 amino acids. The CDR3 reads CASSREGGDTQYF. The CDR3 bases are TGCGCCAGCAGCCGCGAGGGCGGAGATACGCAGTATTTT.

The CDR3 nucleotides are TGTGCCATCAGGTCAACACTAGCGGGGGGAGATACGCAGTATTTT. This codes for CAIRSTLAGGDTQYF. The chain links TRBV10-3 to TRBJ2-3, with 12 bases fitting TRBD2. J gave up 5 bases and V 6 bases, and 6 bases lay outside the gene matches. CDR1 is ENHRY and CDR2 is SYGVKD in the germline V gene. There are 15 residues in the CDR3.